This TCR beta chain was observed in a study of T-cell reconstitution after alpha-beta-depleted transplantation in children (dated by TCRdb to between 2015 and 2016). Regarding the complete study: Using TCR repertoire profiling, the study quantitatively followed how T-cell immune reconstitution unfolded in children after TCRalphabeta/CD19-depleted allogeneic hematopoietic cell transplantation. Findings and caveats that apply to the study as a whole: Apparently early alphabetaT-cell count recovery about two months after transplant reportedly relied on only several hundred rapidly expanded clones derived from non-depleted graft cells. In some patients, high TCRbeta diversity at day 60 was attributed to recipient T cells and intrathymic progenitors that had survived conditioning. The frequencies of hyperexpanded clones fell over the following months, and after one year, T-cell counts and TCRbeta diversity were mostly attributed to newly produced T cells.

At the junction V is shortened by 7 bases and J by 2 bases; bases outside the gene matches: 9. The CDR3 holds 15 amino acids from the cysteine to the phenylalanine. This entry keeps only the CDR3 DNA: 45 bases, framed from base 1. This clonotype was detected a few times. Its antigen specificity is not known. No much larger clonotype is one base removed from it; base qualities were not supplied. Explained via the paper, the treatment or condition label denotes: allogeneic hematopoietic cell transplantation with graft depleted of TCRalphabeta T cells and CD19 B cells. TCRalphabeta/CD19-depleted allogeneic hematopoietic cell grafts were given to the transplant recipients, all of whom were children. Library preparation used PCR. Sequencer: Illumina HiSeq 2500. To normalize quantification of the TCRbeta repertoire, the TCR libraries were built with molecular barcoding that relied on unique molecular identifiers. In-frame beta chains were kept once TCRdb had trimmed the public reads at Q25 with fastp and called clones with MiXCR. CDR3 protein duplicates are merged, each entry listing the most common genes and DNA. The sample data list fewer than 550,000 distinct CDR3 sequences, and about an eighth of these were observed just once. 14% of the sample goes to the ten largest clones.

The chain is encoded by TRBV12-3 or TRBV12-4 joined to TRBJ1-2, with TRBD1 matching 8 junction bases. Material: PBMCs, mostly from graft donor cells, obtained 180 days after TCRalphabeta/CD19-depleted stem cell transplant. The clonotype originates from a female patient aged 2-9 years who had a stem cell transplant for aplastic anemia, so the T cells may come from the graft donor. The CDR3 has the sequence CASTYPGQANYGYTF. The sequence in DNA is TGTGCCAGCACTTATCCGGGACAGGCGAACTATGGCTACACCTTC.